These 23 T cell receptor beta chains were sequenced from one sample in a study of T cell changes during pregnancy in multiple sclerosis. TCRdb's table, derived via immunoSEQ multiplex PCR, lists solely in-frame clones and lacks some. The table shows tens of thousands of clones, with about 94% occurring only once. The material sequenced was CD8+ T cells from peripheral blood mononuclear cells, taken after pregnancy. Receptor source: a female donor with multiple sclerosis, enrolled in a pregnancy study.

The CDR3 nucleotides are TGTGCCAGCAGCCCCAACCAAAGGAGCTCCTACGAGCAGTACTTC. Its protein product is CASSPNQRSSYEQYF. The V call is TRBV9, the J call TRBJ2-7; no clear D. V was trimmed by 4 bases and J by 0 bases, leaving 14 bases between them. The CDR3 totals 15 residues. Germline V lookup: CDR1 SGDLS, CDR2 YYNGEE. The full variable domain, rest sourced from reference TRBV9 and TRBJ2-7, is DSGVTQTPKHLITATGQRVTLRCSPRSGDLSVYWYQQSLDQGLQFLIQYYNGEERAKGNILERFSAQQFPDLHSELNLSSLELGDSALYFCASSPNQRSSYEQYFGPGTRLTVT.

This chain joins TRBV2 and TRBJ2-7, with D tentatively TRBD2 (6 bases). Per germline, CDR1 SNHLY and CDR2 FYNNEI. The CDR3 extends over 13 amino acids. Trimming shortened V by 6 bases and J by 3 bases, and 12 bases separated the two germline ends. The CDR3 here is CASRETRGYEQYF. The CDR3 DNA follows: TGTGCCAGCAGGGAGACTAGGGGCTACGAGCAGTACTTC.

This chain connects TRBV15 to TRBJ2-3, with 10 positions matching TRBD2. Germline loops: CDR1 LNHNV, CDR2 YYDKDF (reference sequence). J was trimmed by 3 bases and V by 6 bases; bases with no gene match: 3. The CDR3 sequence is 14 residues long. CDR3 in DNA: TGTGCCACCAGTTCTAGCGGGAGTACAGATACGCAGTATTTT. Its protein is CATSSSGSTDTQYF. Based on the CDR3 plus reference TRBV15 and TRBJ2-3, the full variable domain is DAMVIQNPRYQVTQFGKPVTLSCSQTLNHNVMYWYQQKSSQAPKLLFHYYDKDFNNEADTPDNFQSRRPNTSFCFLDIRSPGLGDTAMYLCATSSSGSTDTQYFGPGTRLTVL.

The gene calls are TRBV19 and TRBJ2-7, with D tentatively TRBD2 (6 bases). Trimming removed 4 bases from V and 3 bases from J, with 10 bases in between. The CDR3 is 13 amino acids. Germline loops: CDR1 LNHDA, CDR2 SQIVND (reference sequence). CDR3 sequence reads: CASSTGRGYEQYF. The CDR3 DNA reads as TGTGCCAGTAGTACAGGGCGGGGCTACGAGCAGTACTTC.

The chain carries TRBV30 and TRBJ2-1, with D perhaps matching TRBD2 (5 bases). Germline V gene sequence: CDR1 GTSNPN, CDR2 SVGIG (reference sequence). This CDR3 region has 16 residues. Between the trimmed V and J ends, which lost 2 bases and 0 bases, there was a span of 14 bases. The CDR3 DNA reads as TGTGCCTGGAGTCTCCTAGCCGGCAGCTCCTACAATGAGCAGTTCTTC. It codes for CAWSLLAGSSYNEQFF.

The rearrangement links TRBV27 to TRBJ1-5; TRBD1 is a possible D gene (5 bases). CDR1 is MNHEY, CDR2 SMNVEV, per germline (reference sequence). The CDR3 runs 15 residues. Trimming took off 4 bases at V and 1 base at J, with 11 bases between the two ends. In DNA form, the CDR3 reads TGTGCCAGCAGTTCGAAGGAGGGGAGCAATCAGCCCCAGCATTTT. Translation gives CASSSKEGSNQPQHF.

This clone was counted only a few times. The genes are TRBV5-8 and TRBJ2-1; possibly TRBD2 for D (6 bases). CDR1 and CDR2 from the germline V gene are SGHTS and YDEGEE. V shed 0 bases and J shed 8 bases, with 21 bases lying between them. CDR3 length equals 17 residues. Here the CDR3 reads CASSLGQAGTRDYEQFF. CDR3 DNA sequence: TGTGCCAGCAGCTTGGGGCAGGCCGGGACTCGAGACTATGAGCAGTTCTTC.

The V and J genes are TRBV5-1 and TRBJ1-2; maybe TRBD1 (5 bases). The ends were cut back, 0 bases at V and 3 bases at J, with 6 bases in the middle. There are 13 residues in the CDR3. The germline gives CDR1 SGHRS, CDR2 YFSETQ. The CDR3 coding sequence is TGCGCCAGCAGCTTGGGGGGCCACTATGGCTACACCTTC. Protein: CASSLGGHYGYTF.

The chain uses TRBV27 and TRBJ2-7, with 10 bases identical to TRBD1. The CDR3 extends over 17 amino acids. V gave up 5 bases and J gave up 7 bases; unmatched junction bases: 17. In germline, CDR1 is MNHEY, CDR2 SMNVEV (reference sequence). The CDR3 is CASSPPVRTGGEGEQYF. CDR3 DNA: TGTGCCAGCAGTCCACCCGTCAGGACAGGGGGAGAGGGGGAGCAGTACTTC.

V and J are TRBV19 and TRBJ1-1; 7 nucleotides match TRBD1. The CDR3 length is 13 residues. The ends lost 3 bases at V and 7 bases at J; junction bases unmatched: 5. The germline gives CDR1 LNHDA, CDR2 SQIVND (reference sequence). CDR3 sequence (DNA): TGTGCCAGTAGTATTGGAGGGGGCGATGAAGCTTTCTTT. Protein: CASSIGGGDEAFF.

The rearrangement uses TRBV4-1 and TRBJ2-2; unclear D gene. Germline V lookup: CDR1 MGHRA, CDR2 YSYEKL. V gave up 2 bases and J gave up 4 bases, with 11 bases separating them. The CDR3 loop spans 15 amino acids. The CDR3: CASSQMVRGTGELFF. Here the CDR3 DNA reads TGCGCCAGCAGCCAAATGGTCAGAGGCACCGGGGAGCTGTTTTTT.

V and J are TRBV13 and TRBJ2-1; D may be TRBD2 (6 bases). The CDR3 runs to 17 residues. V was shortened by 3 bases and J by 0 bases, with 15 bases between the two germline ends. Germline lookup yields CDR1 PRHDT and CDR2 FYEKMQ (reference sequence). The CDR3 nucleotides are TGTGCCAGCAGCTTGTCCAGCGAGGGAGGCTCCTACAATGAGCAGTTCTTC. Amino acid sequence: CASSLSSEGGSYNEQFF.

This chain uses TRBV5-5 with TRBJ2-1, with TRBD2 matching 13 bases. CDR3 length: 19 amino acids. Trimming took 3 bases from V and 2 from J; bases not matched to a gene: 11. Germline CDR1 reads SGHKS; CDR2 reads YYEKEE (reference sequence). The CDR3 spells CASSSGRTSGRGAYNEQFF. CDR3 in DNA: TGTGCCAGCAGCTCTGGCCGGACTAGCGGGAGAGGTGCCTACAATGAGCAGTTCTTC. Together with reference TRBV5-5 and TRBJ2-1, the CDR3 gives the full variable domain: DAGVTQSPTHLIKTRGQQVTLRCSPISGHKSVSWYQQVLGQGPQFIFQYYEKEERGRGNFPDRFSARQFPNYSSELNVNALLLGDSALYLCASSSGRTSGRGAYNEQFFGPGTRLTVL.

This clone was seen more than once but under ten times. The rearrangement links TRBV4-1 to TRBJ1-1, with D tentatively TRBD1 (5 bases). The germline CDR1 and CDR2 sequences are MGHRA and YSYEKL. The CDR3 sequence is 15 residues long. V was trimmed by 1 base and J by 5 bases, leaving 14 bases between them. The CDR3 is CASSQVGRGRTEAFF. The DNA of the CDR3 is TGCGCCAGCAGCCAAGTGGGGCGGGGGAGGACTGAAGCTTTCTTT.

The V and J genes are TRBV28 and TRBJ1-1; 7 bases are shared with TRBD1. Germline V gene lookup returns CDR1 MDHEN and CDR2 SYDVKM. The V segment lost 7 bases and the J segment 4 bases; nucleotides outside the gene matches: 18. CDR3 length equals 17 residues. The CDR3 here is CASTLSPGFRDSTEAFF. CDR3 sequence (DNA): TGTGCCAGCACCCTATCTCCCGGCTTCCGGGACAGCACTGAAGCTTTCTTT.

This sequence joins TRBV19 and TRBJ2-7, with 9 bases that match TRBD1. J gave up 2 bases and V 5 bases, and 4 bases lay outside the gene matches. Germline CDR1 is LNHDA and CDR2 is SQIVND (reference sequence). CDR3 size: 14 residues. CDR3 region: CASSPGQGPYEQYF. In DNA form, the CDR3 reads TGTGCCAGTAGTCCCGGACAGGGGCCCTACGAGCAGTACTTC.

This clone was recorded once. The rearrangement uses TRBV6-1 and TRBJ2-7; TRBD2 is a possible D gene (7 bases). The germline gives CDR1 MNHNS, CDR2 SASEGT. The CDR3 is made up of 16 amino acids. The V gene lost 6 bases and the J gene lost 3 bases, with 21 bases spanning the gap. DNA of the CDR3: TGTGCCAGCAGAGAACGCCGGGACGGGGGGCTCTACGAGCAGTACTTC. This sequence encodes CASRERRDGGLYEQYF.

The V and J genes are TRBV6-5 and TRBJ1-1, with 7 bases lining up with TRBD1. The CDR3 has 14 amino acids. Germline-derived CDR1 and CDR2 are MNHEY and SVGAGI. V shed 4 bases and J 1 base; nucleotides not matched to a gene: 3. The CDR3 here is CASSSQGRNTEAFF. As DNA, the CDR3 is TGTGCCAGCAGTTCACAGGGGAGGAACACTGAAGCTTTCTTT.

Concerning this clone itself: A junction boundary mismatches the germline segment, possibly from a read error. The V and J genes are TRBV15 and TRBJ1-1; unclear D gene. There are 15 residues in the CDR3. Germline V CDR1 and CDR2: LNHNV, YYDKDF (reference sequence). Here the CDR3 DNA reads TGTGCCACCAGCGGAGAGCGAATTCTGAACACTGAAGCTTTCTTT. Residues: CATSGERILNTEAFF.

The chain has TRBV4-3 and TRBJ2-1; the D is unclear. The CDR3 consists of 14 residues. Trimming cost V 2 bases and J 7 bases, with 12 bases left between them. The germline V gene encodes CDR1 LGHNA and CDR2 YSLEER. CDR3 nucleotides: TGCGCCAGCAGCCAACCCCCTAGGAAAAATGAGCAGTTCTTC. Translating gives CASSQPPRKNEQFF.

The chain couples TRBV7-8 to TRBJ1-1; D might be TRBD1 (6 bases). V lost 1 base and J lost 8, with 11 bases in between. From germline, CDR1 is SGHVS and CDR2 FQNEAQ. The CDR3 has 13 amino acids. CDR3 residues: CASSLVGASEAFF. The CDR3 coding sequence is TGTGCCAGCAGCTTAGTGGGGGCCTCCGAAGCTTTCTTT.

In the case of this clone: Different DNA sequences within this sample yield the same CDR3. This chain joins TRBV27 and TRBJ2-7, with 7 bases aligning to TRBD2. J gave up 2 bases and V 3 bases, and 1 base lay outside the gene matches. The CDR3 runs 13 residues. Germline V gene data show CDR1 as MNHEY and CDR2 as SMNVEV (reference sequence). The DNA of the CDR3 is TGTGCCAGCAGTTTGGGGACTACCTACGAGCAGTACTTC. Its protein is CASSLGTTYEQYF.

CDR3 nucleotide sequence: TGTGCCAGCAGCTGGGGGGGGGCCCCCGGGGAGCTGTTTTTT. It is translated as CASSWGGAPGELFF. The chain couples TRBV5-4 to TRBJ2-2; TRBD2 might be the D (7 bases). Per germline, CDR1 SGHNT and CDR2 YYREEE (reference sequence). The CDR3 length is 14 residues. V was cut by 3 bases and J by 6 bases, with 12 bases left in between.